The source of this T cell receptor (beta chain) is a study of beta chain features in type 1 diabetes. Expressed TCRB transcripts were sequenced, since all the RNA that had been isolated was reverse transcribed. Clones were sequenced by immunoSEQ multiplex PCR, and TCRdb holds only the in-frame ones, with some missing. The table shows 140,000 to 150,000 clones, with 10% occurring only once. This clone was observed a few times. Deletions cut 6 bases from V and 0 bases from J, with 4 bases between. CDR3 length: 12 residues. CDR1 is MNHNS and CDR2 is SASEGT in the germline V gene. This chain links TRBV6-1 with TRBJ2-3; D unclear. Sequencing input: naive CD4+ T cells from blood. The sequence derives from a man younger than 35 in good health. The CDR3 here is CASRSSTDTQYF. The CDR3 DNA is TGTGCCAGCAGGTCTAGCACAGATACGCAGTATTTT.